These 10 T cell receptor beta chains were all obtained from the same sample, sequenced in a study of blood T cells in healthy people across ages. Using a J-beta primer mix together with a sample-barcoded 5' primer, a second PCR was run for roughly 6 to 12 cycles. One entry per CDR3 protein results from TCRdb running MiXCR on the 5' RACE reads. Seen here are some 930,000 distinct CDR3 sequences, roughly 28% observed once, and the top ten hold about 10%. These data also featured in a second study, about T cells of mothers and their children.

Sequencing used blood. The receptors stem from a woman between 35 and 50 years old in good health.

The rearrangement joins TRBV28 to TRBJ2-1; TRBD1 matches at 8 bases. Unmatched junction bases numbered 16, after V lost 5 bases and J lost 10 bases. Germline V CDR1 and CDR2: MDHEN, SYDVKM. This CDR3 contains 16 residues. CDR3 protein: CASSGDRGKSIVEQFF. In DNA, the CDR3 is TGTGCCAGCAGTGGCGACAGGGGAAAGAGTATTGTCGAGCAGTTCTTC.

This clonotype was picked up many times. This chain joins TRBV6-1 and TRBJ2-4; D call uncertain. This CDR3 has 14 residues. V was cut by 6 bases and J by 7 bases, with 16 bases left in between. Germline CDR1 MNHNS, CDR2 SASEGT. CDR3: CASRVVPDRNIQYF. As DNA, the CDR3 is TGTGCCAGCAGGGTAGTACCGGACCGGAACATTCAGTACTTC.

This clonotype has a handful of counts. CDR3 residues: CASSLWTDRNEQFF. The DNA for the CDR3 is TGTGCCAGCAGCCTATGGACAGATAGGAATGAGCAGTTCTTC. The chain combines TRBV7-2 with TRBJ2-1; D possibly corresponds to TRBD1 (6 bases). V gave up 5 bases and J gave up 7 bases, with 15 bases separating them. The length of the CDR3 is 14 residues. CDR1 SGHTA and CDR2 FQGNSA come from the germline V gene.

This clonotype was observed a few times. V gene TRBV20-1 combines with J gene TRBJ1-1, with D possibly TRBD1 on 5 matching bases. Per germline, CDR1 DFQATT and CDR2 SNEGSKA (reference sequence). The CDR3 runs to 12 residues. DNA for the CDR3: TGCCATTATGTGGGGGGGAACACTGAAGCTTTCTTT. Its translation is CHYVGGNTEAFF.

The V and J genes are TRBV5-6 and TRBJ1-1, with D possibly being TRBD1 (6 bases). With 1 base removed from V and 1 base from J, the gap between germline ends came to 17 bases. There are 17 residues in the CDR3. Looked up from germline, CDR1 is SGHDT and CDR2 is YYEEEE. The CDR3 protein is CASSLPEVGAQNTEAFF. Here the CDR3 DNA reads TGTGCCAGCAGCTTGCCCGAGGTGGGGGCTCAGAACACTGAAGCTTTCTTT. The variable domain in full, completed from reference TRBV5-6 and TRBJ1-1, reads DAGVTQSPTHLIKTRGQQVTLRCSPKSGHDTVSWYQQALGQGPQFIFQYYEEEERQRGNFPDRFSGHQFPNYSSELNVNALLLGDSALYLCASSLPEVGAQNTEAFFGQGTRLTVV.

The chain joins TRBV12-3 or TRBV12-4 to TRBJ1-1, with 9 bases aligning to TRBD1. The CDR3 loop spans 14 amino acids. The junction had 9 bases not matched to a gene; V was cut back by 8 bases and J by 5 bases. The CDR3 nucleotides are TGTGCCAGCCTGAACAGGGGGCGCCGGACTGAAGCTTTCTTT. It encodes CASLNRGRRTEAFF.

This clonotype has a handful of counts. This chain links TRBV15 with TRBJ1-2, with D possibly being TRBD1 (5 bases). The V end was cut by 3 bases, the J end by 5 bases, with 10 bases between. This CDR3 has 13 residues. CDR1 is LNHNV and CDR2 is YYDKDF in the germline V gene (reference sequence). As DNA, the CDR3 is TGTGCCACCAGCAGTGGTGGGGGATATGGCTACACCTTC. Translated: CATSSGGGYGYTF. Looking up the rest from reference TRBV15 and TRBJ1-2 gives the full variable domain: DAMVIQNPRYQVTQFGKPVTLSCSQTLNHNVMYWYQQKSSQAPKLLFHYYDKDFNNEADTPDNFQSRRPNTSFCFLDIRSPGLGDTAMYLCATSSGGGYGYTFGSGTRLTVV.

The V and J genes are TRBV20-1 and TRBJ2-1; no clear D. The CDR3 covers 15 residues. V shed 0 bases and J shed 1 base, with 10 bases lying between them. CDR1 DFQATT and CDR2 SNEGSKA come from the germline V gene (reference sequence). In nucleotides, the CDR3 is TGCAGTGCTAGAGATGTAGCAAGTTCCTACAATGAGCAGTTCTTC. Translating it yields CSARDVASSYNEQFF.

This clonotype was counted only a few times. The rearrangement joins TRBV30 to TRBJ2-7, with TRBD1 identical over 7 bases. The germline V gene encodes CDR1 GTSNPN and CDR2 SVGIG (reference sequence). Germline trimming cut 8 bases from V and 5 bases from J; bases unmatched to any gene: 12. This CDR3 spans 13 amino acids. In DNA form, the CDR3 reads TGTGCCATAACAGGGGTGCCCTGGAACGAGCAGTACTTC. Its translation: CAITGVPWNEQYF.

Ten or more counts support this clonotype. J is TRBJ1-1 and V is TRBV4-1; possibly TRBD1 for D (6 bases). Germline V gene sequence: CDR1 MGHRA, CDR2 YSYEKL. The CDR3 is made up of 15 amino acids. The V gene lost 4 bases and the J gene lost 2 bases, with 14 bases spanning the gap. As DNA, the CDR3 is TGCGCCAGCAGCCCTCTACAGGGCTTCAACACTGAAGCTTTCTTT. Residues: CASSPLQGFNTEAFF.